This T cell receptor beta chain was profiled in a study of T cells of healthy individuals. The CDR3 runs to 17 residues. CDR1 is SNHLY and CDR2 is FYNNEI in the germline V gene. Trimming took 0 bases from V and 5 from J; bases not matched to a gene: 9. Via MiXCR, TCRdb re-called the 5' RACE reads, giving one row per CDR3 protein. The data show 60,000 to 80,000 distinct CDR3 sequences, around 15% seen once. This chain links TRBV2 with TRBJ2-2, with 7 bases that match TRBD1. This sequence was found in a human donor in good health. CDR3 region: CASSEARQGVYTGELFF. The CDR3 DNA follows: TGTGCCAGCAGTGAAGCGCGGCAGGGGGTATATACCGGGGAGCTGTTTTTT.